A single sample gave rise to the 26 T cell receptor beta chains below, sequenced in a study of T cell responses to AZD1222 COVID-19 vaccine. Sequencing was performed with immunoSEQ multiplex PCR; in TCRdb, only in-frame clones are kept and a portion is missing. The sample holds about 270,000 clones, about 94% seen once. The input for sequencing was peripheral blood, taken 28 days after the second AZD1222 dose. The receptor source for this set is an adult who received the AZD1222 COVID-19 vaccine.

The rearrangement links TRBV5-1 to TRBJ2-7; TRBD1 is a possible D gene (6 bases). Germline V gene lookup returns CDR1 SGHRS and CDR2 YFSETQ. The CDR3 spans 14 residues. Trimming shortened V by 0 bases and J by 2 bases, and 9 bases separated the two germline ends. The CDR3 loop is CASSLDTGPYEQYF. DNA for the CDR3: TGCGCCAGCAGCTTGGATACAGGGCCCTACGAGCAGTACTTC. The full variable domain, completed using reference TRBV5-1 and TRBJ2-7, is KAGVTQTPRYLIKTRGQQVTLSCSPISGHRSVSWYQQTPGQGLQFLFEYFSETQRNKGNFPGRFSGRQFSNSRSEMNVSTLELGDSALYLCASSLDTGPYEQYFGPGTRLTVT.

The CDR3 DNA is TGCAGCGTTGACCCCTCGTGGGATACGCAGTATTTT. It translates to CSVDPSWDTQYF. J is TRBJ2-3 and V is TRBV29-1; D not certain. Looked up from germline, CDR1 is SQVTM and CDR2 is ANQGSEA. Between the trimmed V and J ends, which lost 3 bases and 6 bases, there was a span of 10 bases. The CDR3 is 12 amino acids.

This clone was found a few times. The CDR3 DNA reads as TGTGCCAGCAGCCCTGCGGACAGGGGTTTCACTGAAGCTTTCTTT. Protein product: CASSPADRGFTEAFF. The V gene is TRBV3-1 (or the pseudogene TRBV3-2), the J gene TRBJ1-1; the match to TRBD1 covers 9 bases. Germline CDR1 LGHDT, CDR2 YNNKEL (reference sequence). The CDR3 sequence is 15 residues long. V was pared by 4 bases and J by 4 bases, with 7 bases of the junction left unmatched.

The gene calls are TRBV2 and TRBJ2-7; 7 nucleotides agree with TRBD2. The V segment lost 7 bases and the J segment 6 bases; nucleotides outside the gene matches: 12. CDR3 size: 14 residues. CDR1 is SNHLY and CDR2 is FYNNEI in the germline V gene. CDR3 protein: CASTAGTGGSEQYF. CDR3 DNA: TGTGCCAGCACCGCCGGCACGGGAGGATCCGAGCAGTACTTC.

The rearrangement uses TRBV18 and TRBJ2-2; 8 bases are a match to TRBD1. CDR3 length: 16 residues. With 4 bases clipped from V and 1 base from J, the junction kept 5 bases outside the gene matches. Germline-derived CDR1 and CDR2 are KGHSH and LQKENI. CDR3 sequence reads: CASSLSGQGNTGELFF. The CDR3 DNA sequence: TGTGCCAGCTCACTCTCCGGACAGGGGAACACCGGGGAGCTGTTTTTT.

This clone occurred a few times. The rearrangement joins TRBV5-1 to TRBJ1-4; 7 bases fit TRBD1. The CDR3 extends over 16 amino acids. From germline, CDR1 is SGHRS and CDR2 YFSETQ. Unmatched junction bases numbered 11, after V lost 1 base and J lost 8 bases. This CDR3 is CASSLRPQGIEEKLFF. CDR3 bases: TGCGCCAGCAGCTTGAGACCACAGGGGATAGAGGAAAAACTGTTTTTT.

The V call is TRBV6-5, the J call TRBJ2-2; D perhaps matches TRBD1 (5 bases). V lost 6 bases to trimming and J lost 6 bases, with 11 bases between them. Germline CDR1 is MNHEY and CDR2 is SVGAGI. The CDR3 loop spans 13 amino acids. DNA for the CDR3: TGTGCCAGCAGGAAGGGGCGATCCGGGGAGCTGTTTTTT. This codes for CASRKGRSGELFF.

The V and J genes are TRBV6-5 and TRBJ2-1; D is unresolved. This CDR3 has 13 amino acids. The germline V and J ends were trimmed by 8 bases and 5 bases, with 13 bases remaining between them. CDR1 MNHEY and CDR2 SVGAGI come from the germline V gene. The CDR3 here is CASSFSINNEQFF. In DNA form, the CDR3 reads TGTGCCAGCTCATTCAGCATCAACAATGAGCAGTTCTTC.

This sequence joins TRBV6-5 and TRBJ2-7, with TRBD1 as a possible D gene (6 bases). The CDR3 spans 15 residues. With 6 bases removed from V and 1 base from J, the gap between germline ends came to 16 bases. Per the germline V gene, CDR1 is MNHEY and CDR2 is SVGAGI. The chain's CDR3 is CASSPLDGQSYEQYF. In DNA, the CDR3 is TGTGCCAGCAGCCCCCTTGATGGACAGTCCTACGAGCAGTACTTC.

This clone came up once. The chain has TRBV24-1 and TRBJ1-5; TRBD1 matches at 9 bases. Germline values: CDR1 KGHDR, CDR2 SFDVKD. V was pared by 9 bases and J by 2 bases, with 4 bases of the junction left unmatched. The CDR3 extends over 14 amino acids. The CDR3 bases are TGTGCCACCCCTAGGACAGGGGGCAATCAGCCCCAGCATTTT. This sequence encodes CATPRTGGNQPQHF.

The rearrangement joins TRBV5-1 to TRBJ2-3; either TRBD1 or TRBD2 may supply D (5 bases each). V shed 1 base and J shed 1 base, with 16 bases lying between them. Germline V gene data show CDR1 as SGHRS and CDR2 as YFSETQ. This CDR3 has 17 residues. The CDR3 coding sequence is TGCGCCAGCAGCTTGCCTAGAGGGCAAGGGGGCACAGATACGCAGTATTTT. Translated: CASSLPRGQGGTDTQYF.

This chain joins TRBV15 and TRBJ2-1; no firm D call. This CDR3 comprises 11 residues. CDR1 is LNHNV and CDR2 is YYDKDF in the germline V gene (reference sequence). V lost 0 bases and J lost 6, with 0 bases in between. The CDR3 protein is CATSRDNEQFF. Written as DNA, the CDR3 is TGTGCCACCAGCAGAGACAATGAGCAGTTCTTC.

The chain carries TRBV3-1 (or the pseudogene TRBV3-2) and TRBJ1-2; D is uncertain. The V and J ends lost 2 bases and 5 bases respectively, with 12 bases between them. CDR3 size: 14 residues. Germline CDR1 LGHDT, CDR2 YNNKEL (reference sequence). The CDR3 loop reads CASSQREVAYGYTF. CDR3 coding DNA: TGTGCCAGCAGCCAAAGGGAGGTAGCATATGGCTACACCTTC.

This chain joins TRBV10-2 and TRBJ2-1; 7 nucleotides agree with TRBD1. Trimming took 6 bases from V and 9 from J; bases not matched to a gene: 8. The CDR3 has 13 residues. Germline loops: CDR1 WSHSY, CDR2 SAAADI. The CDR3 bases are TGCGCCAGCAGACAGGGGTATGGAACTGAGCAGTTCTTC. Translated: CASRQGYGTEQFF.

The genes are TRBV19 and TRBJ2-7; a weak D match, TRBD1 (5 bases). The CDR3 is 13 residues long. Per germline, CDR1 LNHDA and CDR2 SQIVND (reference sequence). Trimming stripped 3 bases from V and 2 bases from J, with 8 bases between. Written as DNA, the CDR3 is TGTGCCAGTAGTATCAGGGTGGCCTACGAGCAGTACTTC. This encodes CASSIRVAYEQYF. Variable domain in full (rest from reference TRBV19 and TRBJ2-7): DGGITQSPKYLFRKEGQNVTLSCEQNLNHDAMYWYRQDPGQGLRLIYYSQIVNDFQKGDIAEGYSVSREKKESFPLTVTSAQKNPTAFYLCASSIRVAYEQYFGPGTRLTVT.

The V gene is TRBV19, the J gene TRBJ2-7; 9 bases fit TRBD1. Trimming at V came to 6 bases and at J to 6 bases, leaving 6 bases not matched to a gene. CDR3 length: 13 amino acids. Germline CDR1 LNHDA, CDR2 SQIVND (reference sequence). In DNA form, the CDR3 reads TGTGCCAGTAGGGGGACAGGGAACAGCGAGCAGTACTTC. As protein: CASRGTGNSEQYF.

The rearrangement uses TRBV27 and TRBJ2-2; weak D call: TRBD1 (6 bases). V lost 2 bases and J 2 bases, leaving 12 bases between the germline ends. The CDR3 runs 16 residues. Germline V CDR1 and CDR2: MNHEY, SMNVEV (reference sequence). The CDR3 bases are TGTGCCAGCAGTTTAATGAGGACAGTAAACACCGGGGAGCTGTTTTTT. Its translation is CASSLMRTVNTGELFF.

The chain links TRBV6-5 to TRBJ1-2; maybe TRBD1 (6 bases). The V end lost 5 bases, the J end lost 5 bases, and 9 bases lay between the germline ends. The germline V gene has CDR1 MNHEY and CDR2 SVGAGI. The CDR3 sequence is 12 residues long. CDR3 sequence: CASSRDTYGYTF. As DNA, the CDR3 is TGTGCCAGCAGTAGGGACACTTATGGCTACACCTTC.

This sequence joins TRBV2 and TRBJ1-4; no clear D gene. This CDR3 has 14 amino acids. Germline V CDR1 and CDR2: SNHLY, FYNNEI. V was cut by 2 bases and J by 1 base, with 5 bases left in between. CDR3 nucleotides: TGTGCCAGCAGTGAACAAGTAACTAATGAAAAACTGTTTTTT. Residues: CASSEQVTNEKLFF.

The V gene is TRBV7-3, the J gene TRBJ1-1; D is unresolved. The CDR3 runs to 13 residues. With 1 base removed from V and 1 base from J, the gap between germline ends came to 4 bases. Looked up from germline, CDR1 is SGHTA and CDR2 is FQGTGA. The CDR3 loop reads CASSLNENTEAFF. In DNA form, the CDR3 reads TGTGCCAGCAGCTTAAATGAGAACACTGAAGCTTTCTTT.

The chain carries TRBV18 and TRBJ1-1; unclear D gene. V lost 3 bases and J lost 7, with 15 bases in between. The length of the CDR3 is 14 residues. From germline, CDR1 is KGHSH and CDR2 LQKENI. The CDR3 DNA follows: TGTGCCAGCTCACCGGGAGACTTCGACGGTGAAGCTTTCTTT. Translating gives CASSPGDFDGEAFF. Variable domain in full (rest from reference TRBV18 and TRBJ1-1): NAGVMQNPRHLVRRRGQEARLRCSPMKGHSHVYWYRQLPEEGLKFMVYLQKENIIDESGMPKERFSAEFPKEGPSILRIQQVVRGDSAAYFCASSPGDFDGEAFFGQGTRLTVV.

This clone was observed a single time. The chain links TRBV28 to TRBJ2-7; possible D gene TRBD1, 5 bases. The CDR3 has 15 residues. CDR1 is MDHEN and CDR2 is SYDVKM in the germline V gene. The V gene lost 5 bases and the J gene lost 1 base, with 15 bases spanning the gap. In DNA form, the CDR3 reads TGTGCCAGCAGTATCCCTATTAGGGGATCCTACGAGCAGTACTTC. As protein: CASSIPIRGSYEQYF.

This clone has only one observation. As DNA, the CDR3 is TGCAGCGTTGGGGCCCCATTGACAAGACGTGAAGCTTTCTTT. Translated, it gives CSVGAPLTRREAFF. The V and J genes are TRBV29-1 and TRBJ1-1; D is unclear. The CDR3 contains 14 residues. Deletions cut 4 bases from V and 7 bases from J, with 19 bases between. The germline gives CDR1 SQVTM, CDR2 ANQGSEA.

The V and J genes are TRBV5-1 and TRBJ2-7, with 7 nucleotides matching TRBD2. The V and J ends lost 4 bases and 5 bases, in that order; junction bases with no gene match: 9. This CDR3 has 14 residues. Germline assignment: CDR1 SGHRS and CDR2 YFSETQ. CDR3 protein: CASSPWAGEDEQYF. DNA of the CDR3: TGCGCCAGCAGCCCCTGGGCGGGAGAGGACGAGCAGTACTTC.

Concerning this clone: An end of the junction does not agree with germline; a read error may underlie this. The CDR3 nucleotides are TGTGCCAGTAGTGTAGAGAACCGGCCTGACTCCGAGCAGTACTTC. Protein product: CASSVENRPDSEQYF. The rearrangement joins TRBV19 to TRBJ2-7; D gene ambiguous. The CDR3 is 15 residues long. The V gene's germline CDR1 is LNHDA and CDR2 SQIVND (reference sequence).

The chain has TRBV5-4 and TRBJ2-1, with TRBD2 matching over 8 bases. V shed 5 bases and J 8 bases; nucleotides not matched to a gene: 12. The germline gives CDR1 SGHNT, CDR2 YYREEE (reference sequence). This CDR3 has 15 amino acids. The CDR3 DNA is TGTGCCAGCAGTCCCCCGGGGGCGCGGGGGGATGAGCAGTTCTTC. Its translation is CASSPPGARGDEQFF.